This T cell receptor beta chain came from a study of a mutant IDH1 vaccine in newly diagnosed glioma. Study-level information: The earlier regimen, radiotherapy, temozolomide, or both, was most often both.

Clones were read by immunoSEQ multiplex PCR, and TCRdb kept only the in-frame ones, dropping some. The repertoire includes 70,000 to 90,000 clones, roughly 85% of them detected once, and 2% to 2.5% sits in the top ten. The CDR3 runs to 14 residues. V was shortened by 6 bases and J by 4 bases, with 16 bases between the two germline ends. Germline V lookup: CDR1 SGDLS, CDR2 YYNGEE. On this clone itself: Its cognate antigen is unknown.

Time point denoted: week 23, last vaccination. A single vaccine dose contained 300 ug of mutant IDH1 20-mer peptide, and topical imiquimod was used with it. Notes on the study in general: Changes in top peripheral clonotypes did not appear linked to pseudoprogression.

The sequence came from a man aged 25 to 45 with glioma. Some clones in this sample may be carry-over from other donors' samples. This material consisted of PBMCs, taken from a glioma patient whose treatment included an IDH1 peptide vaccine. V and J are TRBV9 and TRBJ1-1; D is unresolved. CDR3 region: CASTVGLYSTEAFF. Written as DNA, the CDR3 is TGTGCCAGCACGGTAGGTTTGTATAGCACTGAAGCTTTCTTT.